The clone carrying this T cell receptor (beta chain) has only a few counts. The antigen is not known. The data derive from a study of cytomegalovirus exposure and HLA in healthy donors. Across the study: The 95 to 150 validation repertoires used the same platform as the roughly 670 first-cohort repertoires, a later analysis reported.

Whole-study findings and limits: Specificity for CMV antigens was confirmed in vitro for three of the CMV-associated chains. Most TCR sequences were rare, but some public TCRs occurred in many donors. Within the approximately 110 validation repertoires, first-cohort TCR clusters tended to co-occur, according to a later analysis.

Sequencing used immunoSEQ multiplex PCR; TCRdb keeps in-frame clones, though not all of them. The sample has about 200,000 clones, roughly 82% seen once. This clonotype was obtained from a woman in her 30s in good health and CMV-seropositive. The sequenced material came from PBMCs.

The CDR3: CSVVRRADGYTF. In DNA form, the CDR3 reads TGCAGCGTTGTGCGCAGGGCGGACGGCTACACCTTC. The rearrangement joins TRBV29-1 to TRBJ1-2; perhaps TRBD1 as D (5 bases). The germline V gene has CDR1 SQVTM and CDR2 ANQGSEA. The CDR3 runs to 12 residues. V lost 4 bases, J lost 8 bases, and 14 bases lay in between.